The clone carrying this TCR beta chain was picked up many times. Its antigen is still unknown. This entry comes from a study of identical twins. Findings and limits, study-wide: Insertions ran lower in abundant cord blood beta clonotypes, though not in memory repertoires.

A single record per CDR3 protein comes from TCRdb applying MiXCR to the 5' RACE reads. The sample carries 450,000 to 600,000 distinct CDR3 sequences, around 20% recorded once. These data also formed part of another study, on yellow fever vaccine responses in identical twins.

The origin of this receptor is a woman between 18 and 29 years old in good health. Sequencing used CD4+ T cells sorted from blood.

This CDR3 is CASSLVLVPYEQYF. Here the CDR3 DNA reads TGTGCCAGCAGCTTGGTTCTCGTTCCCTACGAGCAGTACTTC. This chain joins TRBV5-6 and TRBJ2-7; D is undetermined. Trimming left V 0 bases short and J 2 bases short, with 9 bases between. Germline CDR1 reads SGHDT; CDR2 reads YYEEEE. The CDR3 runs to 14 residues.